Each of the 25 T cell receptor beta chains below was sequenced from the same sample in a study of response to subunit inactivated influenza vaccine. In TCRdb, the RT-PCR reads were re-called with MiXCR into one record per CDR3 protein. The data contain about 610,000 distinct CDR3 sequences, approximately 15% of them seen just once; the ten biggest clones take up approximately 10%. The sequencing used PBMCs from blood, collected about 13 days after vaccination. Receptor source: a man aged 50 or older who received an inactivated influenza vaccine.

For this clonotype: A read error may explain this, as a much larger clone is one base away. CDR3 region: CASSLETTGGYEQHF. CDR3 nucleotides: TGTGCCAGCAGCTTAGAGACCACAGGGGGCTACGAGCAGCACTTC. J is TRBJ2-7 and V is TRBV7-3; 9 positions match TRBD1. Germline values: CDR1 SGHTA, CDR2 FQGTGA. The CDR3 contains 15 residues.

This clonotype has just a few counts. The chain links TRBV30 to TRBJ1-1; maybe TRBD1 (6 bases). Trimming pared 2 bases from V and 2 bases from J, leaving 21 bases between. CDR1 and CDR2 from the germline V gene are GTSNPN and SVGIG (reference sequence). The CDR3 has 17 amino acids. The CDR3 coding sequence is TGTGCCTGGAGTTTACCACCGACAGGAGCTAATAACACTGAAGCTTTCTTT. Its translation is CAWSLPPTGANNTEAFF.

CDR3 DNA sequence: TGTGCCAGCAGCTTCAGGACAGGAAACAATGAGCAGTTCTTC. It codes for CASSFRTGNNEQFF. V is TRBV7-2 and J is TRBJ2-1; 7 bases are shared with TRBD1. The CDR3 is 14 amino acids. Germline V gene data show CDR1 as SGHTA and CDR2 as FQGNSA. J gave up 5 bases and V 3 bases, and 4 bases lay outside the gene matches.

This clonotype was found a few times. J is TRBJ2-3 and V is TRBV4-3; D unclear. V was shortened by 0 bases and J by 0 bases, with 10 bases between the two germline ends. This CDR3 has 16 amino acids. Germline lookup yields CDR1 LGHNA and CDR2 YSLEER. The DNA of the CDR3 is TGCGCCAGCAGCCAAGACCGGTCGGCTAGCACAGATACGCAGTATTTT. This gives the protein CASSQDRSASTDTQYF.

To note about this clonotype: One end of the junction is discordant with germline, which a read error may explain. The gene calls are TRBV2 and TRBJ2-7; 10 nucleotides align to TRBD1. Germline V CDR1 and CDR2: SNHLY, FYNNEI. CDR3 length: 14 residues. The CDR3: CASRGTGVSNEQYF. CDR3 DNA sequence: TGTGCCAGCAGGGGGACAGGGGTCTCCAACGAGCAGTACTTC.

At least ten counts were recorded for this clonotype. The chain employs TRBV7-9 and TRBJ2-2; TRBD2 agrees at 9 bases. The germline CDR1 and CDR2 sequences are SEHNR and FQNEAQ (reference sequence). This CDR3 region has 15 residues. J was trimmed by 0 bases and V by 6 bases; bases with no gene match: 2. DNA of the CDR3: TGTGCCAGCAGGACTAGCGGTTCGAACACCGGGGAGCTGTTTTTT. This sequence encodes CASRTSGSNTGELFF.

This chain links TRBV3-1 with TRBJ2-7; D is unresolved. The CDR3 length is 15 residues. From germline, CDR1 is LGHDT and CDR2 YNNKEL (reference sequence). Trimming shortened V by 1 base and J by 4 bases, and 14 bases separated the two germline ends. CDR3 coding DNA: TGTGCCAGCAGCCAAGCCCCACACAAGGGTTACGAGCAGTACTTC. Protein sequence: CASSQAPHKGYEQYF.

The genes are TRBV11-1 and TRBJ2-3; 8 bases map to TRBD2. The germline V gene encodes CDR1 SGHAT and CDR2 FQDESV (reference sequence). The CDR3 loop spans 18 amino acids. V dropped 2 bases and J dropped 2; count of bases not matched to a gene: 12. The CDR3 protein is CASSLPDTTSAFTDTQYF. The CDR3 nucleotides are TGTGCCAGCAGCTTACCGGATACGACTAGCGCGTTCACAGATACGCAGTATTTT. The complete variable domain, with remaining parts taken from reference TRBV11-1 and TRBJ2-3, reads EAEVAQSPRYKITEKSQAVAFWCDPISGHATLYWYRQILGQGPELLVQFQDESVVDDSQLPKDRFSAERLKGVDSTLKIQPAELGDSAMYLCASSLPDTTSAFTDTQYFGPGTRLTVL.

This clonotype was counted at least ten times. For the CDR3, the DNA is TGCAGTGCTAGACGCGGTAGCGGGACGTACGAGCAGTACTTC. Its translation: CSARRGSGTYEQYF. V and J are TRBV20-1 and TRBJ2-7; 8 bases agree with TRBD2. CDR1 and CDR2 from the germline V gene are DFQATT and SNEGSKA (reference sequence). After removal of 2 bases from V and 4 bases from J, the junction contained 7 bases not matched to a gene. This CDR3 contains 14 residues.

V gene TRBV5-1 combines with J gene TRBJ1-5; the match to TRBD1 covers 9 bases. The germline V gene has CDR1 SGHRS and CDR2 YFSETQ. Germline trimming cut 4 bases from V and 2 bases from J; bases unmatched to any gene: 4. The CDR3 is made up of 15 amino acids. CDR3 in DNA: TGCGCCAGCAGCACACGGACAGGGGGCAATCAGCCCCAGCATTTT. It yields the protein CASSTRTGGNQPQHF.

This clonotype has only a few counts. V usage is TRBV25-1 and J usage is TRBJ2-1; 9 bases match TRBD2. Germline trimming cut 1 base from V and 7 bases from J; bases unmatched to any gene: 8. This CDR3 is built from 16 residues. The germline gives CDR1 MGHDK, CDR2 SYGVNS. The chain's CDR3 is CASSEWGGGARNEQFF. DNA for the CDR3: TGTGCCAGCAGTGAATGGGGCGGGGGGGCCAGGAATGAGCAGTTCTTC.

This clonotype was observed many times. The chain carries TRBV11-1 and TRBJ1-1; 9 bases fit TRBD1. The CDR3 is 19 residues long. The V gene end was trimmed by 5 bases and the J gene end by 1 base; junction bases not matched to a gene: 17. CDR1 is SGHAT, CDR2 FQDESV, per germline (reference sequence). CDR3 amino acids: CASSPFSSGQGKRNTEAFF. In DNA form, the CDR3 reads TGTGCCAGCAGCCCATTCTCTTCTGGACAGGGGAAGAGGAACACTGAAGCTTTCTTT.

This clonotype was recorded at least ten times. The CDR3 sequence is CASSLVYQETQYF. Written as DNA, the CDR3 is TGCGCCAGCAGCTTGGTGTACCAAGAGACCCAGTACTTC. V is TRBV5-1 and J is TRBJ2-5; D uncertain. This CDR3 spans 13 amino acids. The germline gives CDR1 SGHRS, CDR2 YFSETQ. V dropped 0 bases and J dropped 0 bases, with 3 bases sitting between them.

The genes are TRBV20-1 and TRBJ2-1; no reliable D call. Trimming shortened V by 3 bases and J by 6 bases, and 9 bases separated the two germline ends. This CDR3 has 12 amino acids. CDR1 DFQATT and CDR2 SNEGSKA come from the germline V gene (reference sequence). CDR3 coding DNA: TGCAGTGCTAGGATGATGTCCAATGAGCAGTTCTTC. Protein: CSARMMSNEQFF.

This clonotype was detected many times. CDR3 bases: TGCGCCAGCAGCCCGGTACCGGGACAGGGAGGCTACACCTTC. This codes for CASSPVPGQGGYTF. This chain joins TRBV5-1 and TRBJ1-2; 9 nucleotides line up with TRBD1. Germline CDR1 is SGHRS and CDR2 is YFSETQ. The CDR3 covers 14 residues. The junction had 9 bases not matched to a gene; V was cut back by 4 bases and J by 8 bases.

This clonotype appeared many times. This chain links TRBV12-3 or TRBV12-4 with TRBJ1-1; D might be TRBD1 (5 bases). The CDR3 contains 16 residues. The germline V and J ends were trimmed by 7 bases and 5 bases, with 23 bases remaining between them. DNA for the CDR3: TGTGCCAGCACCCCGGGGTCAGGGCAGGGTCGGACTGAAGCTTTCTTT. It is translated as CASTPGSGQGRTEAFF.

This chain joins TRBV6-1 and TRBJ1-2, with D unresolved. Trimming left V 6 bases short and J 1 base short, with 12 bases between. CDR3 size: 14 residues. Germline loops: CDR1 MNHNS, CDR2 SASEGT. In DNA, the CDR3 is TGTGCCAGCAGGAGCGACGCGATTAACTATGGCTACACCTTC. It encodes CASRSDAINYGYTF.

This clonotype was counted many times. The chain has TRBV5-1 and TRBJ2-1; unclear D gene. The CDR3 has 14 residues. The V and J ends lost 0 bases and 3 bases respectively, with 7 bases between them. CDR1 and CDR2 from the germline V gene are SGHRS and YFSETQ. CDR3: CASSLGDRYNEQFF. Written as DNA, the CDR3 is TGCGCCAGCAGCTTGGGGGATCGCTACAATGAGCAGTTCTTC.

The chain combines TRBV29-1 with TRBJ1-4; D is uncertain. The germline gives CDR1 SQVTM, CDR2 ANQGSEA. The CDR3 has 14 residues. The ends were cut back, 1 base at V and 7 bases at J, with 13 bases in the middle. CDR3 in amino acids: CSVEVSENGEKLFF. CDR3 nucleotide sequence: TGCAGCGTTGAAGTTTCTGAAAATGGTGAAAAACTGTTTTTT.

This clonotype was observed at least ten times. The chain employs TRBV24-1 and TRBJ2-7; 7 positions match TRBD1. J was trimmed by 2 bases and V by 3 bases; bases with no gene match: 6. The germline CDR1 and CDR2 sequences are KGHDR and SFDVKD. The CDR3 runs to 15 residues. CDR3 amino acids: CATSDPSTGAYEQYF. CDR3 DNA: TGTGCCACCAGTGATCCGTCCACAGGGGCCTACGAGCAGTACTTC.

This clonotype was detected a few times. The rearrangement links TRBV4-2 to TRBJ2-7; 11 bases agree with TRBD2. CDR3 size: 14 residues. Germline lookup yields CDR1 LGHNA and CDR2 YNFKEQ. V lost 0 bases to trimming and J lost 10 bases; unmatched junction nucleotides: 5. CDR3 in amino acids: CASSQDFGTSGQYF. The CDR3 bases are TGTGCCAGCAGCCAAGATTTTGGGACTAGCGGACAGTACTTC.

This clonotype was recorded a few times. The rearrangement joins TRBV6-2 or TRBV6-3 to TRBJ2-7; the D gene could be TRBD1 or TRBD2 (5 bases each). CDR1 MNHEY and CDR2 SVGEGT come from the germline V gene. Trimming shortened V by 8 bases and J by 3 bases, and 14 bases separated the two germline ends. This CDR3 contains 13 residues. Here the CDR3 reads CASGDGGYYEQYF. In DNA form, the CDR3 reads TGTGCCAGCGGGGACGGAGGATACTACGAGCAGTACTTC.

The chain employs TRBV7-2 and TRBJ2-7; D is uncertain. V lost 1 base, J lost 0 bases, and 13 bases lay in between. The germline CDR1 and CDR2 sequences are SGHTA and FQGNSA. This CDR3 has 16 residues. DNA of the CDR3: TGTGCCAGCAGCTTAGAGGTCTCCCTACTCTCCTACGAGCAGTACTTC. This encodes CASSLEVSLLSYEQYF.

The chain couples TRBV12-3 or TRBV12-4 to TRBJ1-1; D may be TRBD1 (5 bases). This CDR3 is built from 15 residues. V lost 4 bases and J lost 0, with 12 bases in between. CDR3 sequence (DNA): TGTGCCAGCAGTTCGCCGGGACGGATGAACACTGAAGCTTTCTTT. Protein sequence: CASSSPGRMNTEAFF.

The chain employs TRBV7-6 and TRBJ2-6; unclear D gene. The germline V gene has CDR1 SGHVS and CDR2 FNYEAQ. Trimming stripped 5 bases from V and 4 bases from J, with 9 bases between. CDR3 size: 14 residues. The CDR3 DNA reads as TGTGCCAGCAGCCCCCTACCCGGGGCCAACGTCCTGACTTTC. Its protein is CASSPLPGANVLTF.